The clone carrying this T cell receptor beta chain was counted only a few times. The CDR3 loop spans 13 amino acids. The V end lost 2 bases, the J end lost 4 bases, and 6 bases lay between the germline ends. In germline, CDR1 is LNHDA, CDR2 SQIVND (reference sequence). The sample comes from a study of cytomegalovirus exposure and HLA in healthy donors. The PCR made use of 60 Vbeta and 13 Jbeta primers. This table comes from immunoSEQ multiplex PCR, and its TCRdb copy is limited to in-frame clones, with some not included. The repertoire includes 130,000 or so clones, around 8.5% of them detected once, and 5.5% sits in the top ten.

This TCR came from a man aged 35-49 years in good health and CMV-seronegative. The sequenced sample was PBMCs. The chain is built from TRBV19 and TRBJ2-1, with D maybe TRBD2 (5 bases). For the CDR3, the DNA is TGTGCCAGTAGTATAAGCGGATACAATGAGCAGTTCTTC. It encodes CASSISGYNEQFF.